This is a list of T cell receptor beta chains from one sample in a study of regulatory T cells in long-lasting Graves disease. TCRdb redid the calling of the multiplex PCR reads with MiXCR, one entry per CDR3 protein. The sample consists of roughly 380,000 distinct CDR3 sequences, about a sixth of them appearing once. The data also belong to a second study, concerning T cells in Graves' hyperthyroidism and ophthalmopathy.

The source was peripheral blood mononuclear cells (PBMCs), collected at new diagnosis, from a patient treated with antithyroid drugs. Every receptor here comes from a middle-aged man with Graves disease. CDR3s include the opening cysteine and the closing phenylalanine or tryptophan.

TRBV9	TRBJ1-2	CASSAVGRLRGGTNYGYTF
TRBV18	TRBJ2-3	CASSPPTTSTDTQYF
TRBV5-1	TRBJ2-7	CASSLGGRDEQYF
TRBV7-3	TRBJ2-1	CASSPQDGYNEQFF
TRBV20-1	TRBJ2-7	CSALKDNEYEQYF
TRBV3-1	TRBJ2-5	CASSQDLLVGTQYF
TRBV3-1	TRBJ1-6	CASSQDLPSRNSPLHF
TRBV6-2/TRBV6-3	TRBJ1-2	CASRQEPFLYGYTF
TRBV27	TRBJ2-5	CASSLFQGGETQYF
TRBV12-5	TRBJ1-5	CASGLDRGALYSNQPQHF
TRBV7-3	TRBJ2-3	CASSLRPSGAANTQYF
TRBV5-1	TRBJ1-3	CASSLDGTGNTIYF
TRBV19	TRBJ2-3	CASRLGVLSDTQYF
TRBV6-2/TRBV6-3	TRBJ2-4	CASSSGTSGSWNIQYF